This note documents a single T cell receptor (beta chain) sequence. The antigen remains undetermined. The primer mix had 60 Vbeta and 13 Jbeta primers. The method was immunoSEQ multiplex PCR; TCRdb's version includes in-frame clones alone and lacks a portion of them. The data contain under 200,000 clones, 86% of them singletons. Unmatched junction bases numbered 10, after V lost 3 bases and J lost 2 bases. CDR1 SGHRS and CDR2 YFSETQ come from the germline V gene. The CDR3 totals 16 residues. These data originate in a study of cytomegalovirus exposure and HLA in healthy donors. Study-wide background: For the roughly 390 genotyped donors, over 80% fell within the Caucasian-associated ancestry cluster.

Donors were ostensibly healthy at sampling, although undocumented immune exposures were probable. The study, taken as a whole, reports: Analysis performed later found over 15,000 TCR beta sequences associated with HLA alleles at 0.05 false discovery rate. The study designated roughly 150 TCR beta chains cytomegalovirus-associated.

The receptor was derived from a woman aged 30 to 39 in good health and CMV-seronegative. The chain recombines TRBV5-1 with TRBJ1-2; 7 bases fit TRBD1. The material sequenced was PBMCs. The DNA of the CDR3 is TGCGCCAGCAGCTCGGGTGCGGGACAGAGGAACTATGGCTACACCTTC. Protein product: CASSSGAGQRNYGYTF.